A single sample gave rise to the 21 T cell receptor beta chains below, sequenced in a study of beta chain features in type 1 diabetes. Overall study results and limits: Shorter TCRB CDR3s, moderately but significantly so, were found in Type 1 diabetes patients in all four CD4+ subsets.

The whole isolated RNA underwent reverse transcription, so sequencing captured expressed TCRB transcripts. Sequencing was performed with immunoSEQ multiplex PCR; in TCRdb, only in-frame clones are kept and a portion is missing. The sample holds 150,000 to 200,000 clones; around 8.6% are singletons and the top ten take over 0.5%. The antigens these receptors bind are not known. The specimen was central memory CD4+ T cells from blood. These receptors were collected from a woman under 30 with type 1 diabetes.

This sequence joins TRBV11-2 and TRBJ1-1, with no clear D. Germline V gives CDR1 SGHAT, CDR2 FQNNGV. The CDR3 length is 13 residues. Between the trimmed V and J ends, which lost 8 bases and 0 bases, there was a span of 10 bases. The CDR3: CASLRRVNTEAFF. The CDR3 bases are TGTGCCAGCCTAAGACGGGTGAACACTGAAGCTTTCTTT.

The chain is built from TRBV5-1 and TRBJ2-1, with 10 bases fitting TRBD2. With V trimmed by 4 bases and J by 8 bases, 6 bases remained unmatched. Germline V gene sequence: CDR1 SGHRS, CDR2 YFSETQ. CDR3 length: 14 residues. DNA for the CDR3: TGCGCCAGCAGCACTCTAGCGGGAGCCGATGAGCAGTTCTTC. This sequence encodes CASSTLAGADEQFF. The full variable domain, with the rest looked up from reference TRBV5-1 and TRBJ2-1, is KAGVTQTPRYLIKTRGQQVTLSCSPISGHRSVSWYQQTPGQGLQFLFEYFSETQRNKGNFPGRFSGRQFSNSRSEMNVSTLELGDSALYLCASSTLAGADEQFFGPGTRLTVL.

This rearrangement joins TRBV29-1 to TRBJ2-2, with D perhaps matching TRBD1 (6 bases). The ends were cut back, 6 bases at V and 3 bases at J, with 11 bases in the middle. The CDR3 sequence is 13 residues long. Per germline, CDR1 SQVTM and CDR2 ANQGSEA. The CDR3: CSVANRDTGELFF. CDR3 coding DNA: TGCAGCGTAGCTAACAGGGACACCGGGGAGCTGTTTTTT.

This clone was counted only a few times. At the DNA level, this CDR3 is encoded by other sequences in the same sample as well. The chain carries TRBV7-2 and TRBJ2-5, with D perhaps matching TRBD1 (5 bases). Germline loops: CDR1 SGHTA, CDR2 FQGNSA. CDR3 size: 11 residues. The ends were cut back, 6 bases at V and 5 bases at J, with 7 bases in the middle. The CDR3 region is CASSGAETQYF. CDR3 sequence (DNA): TGTGCCAGCAGTGGGGCGGAGACCCAGTACTTC.

V and J are TRBV19 and TRBJ1-5; 7 bases line up with TRBD1. The J segment lost 5 bases and the V segment lost 10 bases, leaving 5 bases of the junction unmatched. CDR1 is LNHDA and CDR2 is SQIVND in the germline V gene (reference sequence). The CDR3 covers 12 residues. The DNA for the CDR3 is TGTGCCACGGGGACAGAGTATCAGCCCCAGCATTTT. Protein sequence: CATGTEYQPQHF.

The chain carries TRBV7-2 and TRBJ2-2; 9 bases fit TRBD2. There are 15 residues in the CDR3. Germline CDR1 is SGHTA and CDR2 is FQGNSA. With 4 bases clipped from V and 5 bases from J, the junction kept 5 bases outside the gene matches. CDR3: CASSSLAGVTGELFF. In DNA form, the CDR3 reads TGTGCCAGCAGCTCTTTAGCGGGAGTAACCGGGGAGCTGTTTTTT.

The chain joins TRBV28 to TRBJ2-5, with D possibly TRBD2 on 5 matching bases. V was cut by 2 bases and J by 6 bases, with 13 bases left in between. CDR3 length: 14 residues. Germline CDR1 MDHEN, CDR2 SYDVKM. The CDR3 sequence: CASSLPPPGKTQYF. DNA of the CDR3: TGTGCCAGCAGTTTACCCCCGCCGGGAAAGACCCAGTACTTC.

The rearrangement links TRBV7-2 to TRBJ2-1; no reliable D call. CDR3 length: 12 residues. Trimming removed 5 bases at V and 4 bases at J, with 6 bases between. Germline CDR1 is SGHTA and CDR2 is FQGNSA. CDR3 DNA: TGTGCCAGCAGCCTACAGTACAATGAGCAGTTCTTC. Amino acids: CASSLQYNEQFF.

CDR3 nucleotides: TGCGCCAGCAGCCATTTCCCCCCTGCGGGGGAGGGGAACTCCTACGAGCAGTACTTC. It translates to CASSHFPPAGEGNSYEQYF. The chain employs TRBV4-1 and TRBJ2-7; 7 bases agree with TRBD2. CDR1 is MGHRA, CDR2 YSYEKL, per germline. V shed 3 bases and J 0 bases; nucleotides not matched to a gene: 17. There are 19 residues in the CDR3.

In this sample, this clone turned up a few times. The rearrangement joins TRBV18 to TRBJ1-1, with D maybe TRBD1 (5 bases). The CDR3 spans 15 residues. Germline V gene lookup returns CDR1 KGHSH and CDR2 LQKENI. Between the trimmed V and J ends, which lost 3 bases and 2 bases, there was a span of 13 bases. CDR3 sequence reads: CASSPTGGSNTEAFF. The CDR3 DNA follows: TGTGCCAGCTCACCCACCGGGGGGTCAAACACTGAAGCTTTCTTT.

This clone was recorded at least ten times. In the same sample, other DNA sequences code for this CDR3. The genes are TRBV4-3 and TRBJ2-4, with a tentative D call TRBD2 (5 bases). V dropped 1 base and J dropped 1 base, with 8 bases sitting between them. Germline CDR1 is LGHNA and CDR2 is YSLEER. The CDR3 contains 15 residues. CDR3 nucleotide sequence: TGCGCCAGCAGCCAAGTAGAGGGCGCCAAAAACATTCAGTACTTC. This encodes CASSQVEGAKNIQYF.

This clone was observed a few times. The chain joins TRBV11-2 to TRBJ2-2; D gene ambiguous. Trimming removed 5 bases from V and 2 bases from J, with 6 bases in between. This CDR3 has 13 amino acids. Germline V gives CDR1 SGHAT, CDR2 FQNNGV. CDR3 in DNA: TGTGCCAGCAGCCCCTATAACACCGGGGAGCTGTTTTTT. This codes for CASSPYNTGELFF.

V and J are TRBV28 and TRBJ1-2; the D is unclear. The germline V gene has CDR1 MDHEN and CDR2 SYDVKM. CDR3 size: 12 residues. Trimming cost V 4 bases and J 7 bases, with 10 bases left between them. CDR3 protein: CASSWALSGYTF. In DNA form, the CDR3 reads TGTGCCAGCAGTTGGGCACTTTCTGGCTACACCTTC.

The chain is built from TRBV5-1 and TRBJ2-7; 7 nucleotides agree with TRBD1. Trimming removed 0 bases from V and 0 bases from J; junction bases left unmatched: 9. The germline gives CDR1 SGHRS, CDR2 YFSETQ. The CDR3 spans 17 residues. CDR3 sequence reads: CASSLGTGEPVSYEQYF. CDR3 DNA sequence: TGCGCCAGCAGCTTGGGGACAGGCGAGCCCGTCTCCTACGAGCAGTACTTC.

For this clone: Distinct nucleotide sequences in the sample also encode this CDR3. The rearrangement uses TRBV9 and TRBJ1-4, with D unclear. The V and J ends lost 3 bases and 0 bases respectively, with 6 bases between them. Looked up from germline, CDR1 is SGDLS and CDR2 is YYNGEE. The CDR3 runs to 14 residues. CDR3 amino acids: CASSGGATNEKLFF. CDR3 in DNA: TGTGCCAGCAGCGGTGGAGCAACTAATGAAAAACTGTTTTTT.

In this sample, this clone turned up many times. The chain has TRBV4-3 and TRBJ2-7, with TRBD2 identical over 11 bases. CDR3 length equals 17 residues. Looked up from germline, CDR1 is LGHNA and CDR2 is YSLEER. V shed 4 bases, J shed 3 bases, and the junction held 11 bases outside the gene matches. The CDR3: CASSRYAGTSGNYEQYF. DNA for the CDR3: TGCGCCAGCAGCCGCTATGCAGGGACTAGCGGAAACTACGAGCAGTACTTC.

This clone was found a few times. The chain is built from TRBV14 and TRBJ1-1, with D possibly TRBD1 on 5 matching bases. V dropped 4 bases and J dropped 1 base, with 13 bases sitting between them. Germline values: CDR1 SGHDN, CDR2 FVKESK. This CDR3 is 15 amino acids long. The CDR3 here is CASSPIATANTEAFF. CDR3 DNA: TGTGCCAGCAGCCCAATTGCGACAGCGAACACTGAAGCTTTCTTT.

This clone was observed a few times. The rearrangement uses TRBV25-1 and TRBJ1-3, with 7 bases identical to TRBD1. V lost 6 bases to trimming and J lost 6 bases; unmatched junction nucleotides: 11. CDR3 length equals 15 residues. Germline V gene data show CDR1 as MGHDK and CDR2 as SYGVNS. This CDR3 is CASSSGQIPPNTIYF. The CDR3 DNA sequence: TGTGCCAGCAGCTCGGGACAGATCCCCCCAAACACCATATATTTT.

V is TRBV28 and J is TRBJ2-7; perhaps TRBD2 as D (6 bases). The germline V gene has CDR1 MDHEN and CDR2 SYDVKM. The CDR3 length is 14 residues. V lost 9 bases and J 6 bases, leaving 21 bases between the germline ends. CDR3 sequence (DNA): TGTGCCAGTAAACTCGGAACGGGAGACAGCGAGCAGTACTTC. It translates to CASKLGTGDSEQYF.

Concerning this clone: This sample includes further DNA sequences coding for the same CDR3. The DNA of the CDR3 is TGCAGTGCAGGCGGTAACTATGGCTACACCTTC. Translated, it gives CSAGGNYGYTF. V is TRBV20-1 and J is TRBJ1-2; D ambiguous. V lost 6 bases and J 1 base, leaving 6 bases between the germline ends. The CDR3 extends over 11 amino acids. CDR1 and CDR2 (germline): DFQATT, SNEGSKA (reference sequence).

This clone came up a few times. V usage is TRBV11-2 and J usage is TRBJ2-3; 10 bases align to TRBD2. Germline lookup yields CDR1 SGHAT and CDR2 FQNNGV. Trimming removed 4 bases from V and 1 base from J; junction bases left unmatched: 11. This CDR3 comprises 18 residues. The chain's CDR3 is CASSSLAGVGRGTDTQYF. DNA for the CDR3: TGTGCCAGCAGCTCGCTAGCGGGGGTCGGCCGTGGCACAGATACGCAGTATTTT.